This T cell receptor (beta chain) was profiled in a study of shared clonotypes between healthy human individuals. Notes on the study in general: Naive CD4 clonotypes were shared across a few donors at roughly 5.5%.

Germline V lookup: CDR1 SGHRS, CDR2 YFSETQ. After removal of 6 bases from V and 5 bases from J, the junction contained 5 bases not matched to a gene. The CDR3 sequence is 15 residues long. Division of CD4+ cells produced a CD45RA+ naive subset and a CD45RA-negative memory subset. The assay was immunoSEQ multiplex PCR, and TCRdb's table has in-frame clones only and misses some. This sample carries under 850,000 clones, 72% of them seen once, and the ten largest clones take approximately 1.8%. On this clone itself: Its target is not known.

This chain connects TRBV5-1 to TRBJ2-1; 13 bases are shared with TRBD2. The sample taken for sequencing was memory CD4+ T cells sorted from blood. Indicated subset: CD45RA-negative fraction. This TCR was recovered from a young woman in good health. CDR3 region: CASTGLAGADNEQFF. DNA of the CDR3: TGCGCCAGCACAGGACTAGCGGGAGCCGACAATGAGCAGTTCTTC.